The next 24 T cell receptor beta chains were all read from a single sample in a study of blood T cell repertoires in COVID-19. TCRdb's table, derived via immunoSEQ multiplex PCR, lists solely in-frame clones and lacks some. The top ten hold just under 10% of the sample, which has under 85,000 clones, 60% to 85% seen once. Source material: peripheral blood. These receptors came from a human donor in a cohort sampled during active COVID-19.

This sequence joins TRBV7-6 and TRBJ2-7; 11 bases match TRBD1. Trimming at V came to 5 bases and at J to 6 bases, leaving 9 bases not matched to a gene. The germline V gene has CDR1 SGHVS and CDR2 FNYEAQ. The CDR3 spans 15 residues. DNA for the CDR3: TGTGCCAGCAGCGGCACGGGGGACAGGGGGGCCGAGCAGTACTTC. This codes for CASSGTGDRGAEQYF.

This chain uses TRBV28 with TRBJ1-2; 8 positions match TRBD1. V lost 5 bases to trimming and J lost 8 bases; unmatched junction nucleotides: 10. Germline CDR1 MDHEN, CDR2 SYDVKM. The CDR3 has 14 amino acids. For the CDR3, the DNA is TGTGCCAGCAGTCTAGGGGGGACAGGCCCCGGCTACACCTTC. This gives the protein CASSLGGTGPGYTF.

The rearrangement uses TRBV7-9 and TRBJ2-5; D is unresolved. CDR1 and CDR2 from the germline V gene are SEHNR and FQNEAQ (reference sequence). Trimming took 5 bases from V and 2 from J, leaving 15 bases between them. This CDR3 is built from 15 residues. DNA for the CDR3: TGTGCCAGCAGCCCCAAGGCCAGGCTTCAAGAGACCCAGTACTTC. Translated: CASSPKARLQETQYF.

This clone was counted a few times. The gene calls are TRBV30 and TRBJ2-5; 9 nucleotides match TRBD1. Trimming took 2 bases from V and 6 from J; bases not matched to a gene: 7. The CDR3 is made up of 14 amino acids. Germline lookup yields CDR1 GTSNPN and CDR2 SVGIG (reference sequence). The CDR3 coding sequence is TGTGCCTGGAGTCTCGGACAGGGGACAAAGACCCAGTACTTC. Translating gives CAWSLGQGTKTQYF.

The chain is built from TRBV7-2 and TRBJ2-7, with a tentative D call TRBD1 (6 bases). The ends were cut back, 5 bases at V and 1 base at J, with 9 bases in the middle. CDR1 SGHTA and CDR2 FQGNSA come from the germline V gene. The CDR3 loop spans 13 amino acids. This chain's CDR3 is CASSRTASYEQYF. As DNA, the CDR3 is TGTGCCAGCAGCCGGACAGCATCCTACGAGCAGTACTTC.

The chain carries TRBV2 and TRBJ2-1; maybe TRBD2 (6 bases). The CDR3 has 14 residues. V lost 2 bases, J lost 8 bases, and 13 bases lay in between. Germline values: CDR1 SNHLY, CDR2 FYNNEI. Here the CDR3 DNA reads TGTGCCAGCAGTGAAAGGGGCTGGGGGGATGAGCAGTTCTTC. Its translation is CASSERGWGDEQFF.

The V and J genes are TRBV6-1 and TRBJ1-1, with a possible D match to TRBD1 (6 bases). With 3 bases removed from V and 0 bases from J, the gap between germline ends came to 11 bases. The CDR3 extends over 15 amino acids. From germline, CDR1 is MNHNS and CDR2 SASEGT. The CDR3 spells CASSERGQLNTEAFF. In DNA form, the CDR3 reads TGTGCCAGCAGTGAGAGAGGACAGCTGAACACTGAAGCTTTCTTT.

This chain links TRBV4-2 with TRBJ1-6, with TRBD1 identical over 10 bases. CDR1 is LGHNA and CDR2 is YNFKEQ in the germline V gene. The CDR3 extends over 15 amino acids. V shed 1 base, J shed 6 bases, and the junction held 0 bases outside the gene matches. CDR3 nucleotides: TGTGCCAGCAGCCAAGGGACAGGGGGTAATTCACCCCTCCACTTT. It is translated as CASSQGTGGNSPLHF.

The chain couples TRBV9 to TRBJ2-2, with 7 bases lining up with TRBD1. After removal of 3 bases from V and 3 bases from J, the junction contained 5 bases not matched to a gene. This CDR3 is built from 15 residues. CDR1 SGDLS and CDR2 YYNGEE come from the germline V gene. CDR3 amino acids: CASSGHRGDTGELFF. CDR3 in DNA: TGTGCCAGCAGCGGCCACAGGGGAGACACCGGGGAGCTGTTTTTT.

V and J are TRBV9 and TRBJ2-7; D not resolved. There are 12 residues in the CDR3. Trimming stripped 4 bases from V and 2 bases from J, with 7 bases between. Germline CDR1 and CDR2: SGDLS and YYNGEE. CDR3 DNA sequence: TGTGCCAGCAGCCGTTCCCCCTACGAGCAGTACTTC. Encoded protein: CASSRSPYEQYF.

This chain links TRBV30 with TRBJ2-5, with D perhaps matching TRBD1 (6 bases). Trimming removed 4 bases from V and 2 bases from J, with 8 bases in between. The germline gives CDR1 GTSNPN, CDR2 SVGIG (reference sequence). This CDR3 has 12 amino acids. The CDR3 region is CAWTGTQETQYF. DNA for the CDR3: TGTGCCTGGACTGGGACACAAGAGACCCAGTACTTC.

This clone was detected only a few times. The CDR3 DNA reads as TGTGCCAGCAGCTCCAGGGGCTCTGGAAACACCATATATTTT. As protein: CASSSRGSGNTIYF. The rearrangement joins TRBV5-4 to TRBJ1-3; tentatively, D is TRBD1 (6 bases). Trimming cost V 3 bases and J 0 bases, with 7 bases left between them. This CDR3 contains 14 residues. The germline V gene encodes CDR1 SGHNT and CDR2 YYREEE (reference sequence).

This chain connects TRBV23-1 to TRBJ1-2, with D uncertain. TRBV23-1 has ORF status, its function being uncertain. Trimming stripped 6 bases from V and 7 bases from J, with 12 bases between. The CDR3 has 12 residues. The CDR3 bases are TGCGCCAGCAGAGAGGAGGGAGGTGGCTACACCTTC. The encoded protein is CASREEGGGYTF.

This chain uses TRBV28 with TRBJ1-1; TRBD1 might be the D (5 bases). Trimming removed 3 bases at V and 1 base at J, with 12 bases between. The CDR3 has 15 residues. Germline lookup yields CDR1 MDHEN and CDR2 SYDVKM. The CDR3 sequence is CASSFGGVGNTEAFF. The CDR3 bases are TGTGCCAGCAGTTTTGGGGGGGTCGGGAACACTGAAGCTTTCTTT.

The gene calls are TRBV6-6 and TRBJ1-6; TRBD1 is a possible D gene (5 bases). The CDR3 runs to 15 residues. Trimming removed 8 bases at V and 8 bases at J, with 19 bases between. Per the germline V gene, CDR1 is MNHNY and CDR2 is SVGAGI (reference sequence). The chain's CDR3 is CASGLSGTVDSPLHF. In nucleotides, the CDR3 is TGTGCCAGCGGCCTATCGGGGACTGTTGATTCACCCCTCCACTTT.

This chain uses TRBV5-1 with TRBJ2-7; perhaps TRBD2 as D (6 bases). The germline gives CDR1 SGHRS, CDR2 YFSETQ. There are 15 residues in the CDR3. V was shortened by 0 bases and J by 0 bases, with 10 bases between the two germline ends. DNA of the CDR3: TGCGCCAGCAGCTTGGTGGGGGGAAGCTCCTACGAGCAGTACTTC. This encodes CASSLVGGSSYEQYF.

Note on this clone: Other nucleotide sequences from this sample produce the same CDR3. The rearrangement uses TRBV6-2 or TRBV6-3 and TRBJ2-7; TRBD1 might be the D (6 bases). This CDR3 comprises 12 residues. With 5 bases removed from V and 3 bases from J, the gap between germline ends came to 8 bases. CDR1 is MNHEY, CDR2 SVGEGT, per germline. CDR3 nucleotides: TGTGCCAGCAGTCAACAGGGCTACGAGCAGTACTTC. It yields the protein CASSQQGYEQYF.

This clone was detected a few times. The chain combines TRBV5-4 with TRBJ2-1; TRBD1 agrees at 8 bases. The CDR3 length is 15 residues. With V trimmed by 2 bases and J by 2 bases, 3 bases remained unmatched. Looked up from germline, CDR1 is SGHNT and CDR2 is YYREEE (reference sequence). As DNA, the CDR3 is TGTGCCAGCAGCTTCGCACAGGGGGCCTACAATGAGCAGTTCTTC. Protein product: CASSFAQGAYNEQFF.

This clone has only a few counts. This chain connects TRBV20-1 to TRBJ2-7; 9 bases match TRBD2. Unmatched junction bases numbered 4, after V lost 3 bases and J lost 1 base. Germline-derived CDR1 and CDR2 are DFQATT and SNEGSKA (reference sequence). This CDR3 comprises 14 residues. CDR3 nucleotides: TGCAGTGCTAGTCCCGCGGGGGGGTCCTACGAGCAGTACTTC. Residues: CSASPAGGSYEQYF.

This chain connects TRBV27 to TRBJ2-7; 8 bases align to TRBD2. Looked up from germline, CDR1 is MNHEY and CDR2 is SMNVEV (reference sequence). J gave up 0 bases and V 5 bases, and 6 bases lay outside the gene matches. The CDR3 is made up of 15 amino acids. The CDR3 here is CASSNGGVSSYEQYF. As DNA, the CDR3 is TGTGCCAGCAGTAACGGGGGGGTTAGCTCCTACGAGCAGTACTTC.

The gene calls are TRBV18 and TRBJ2-3, with D tentatively TRBD2 (7 bases). Trimming took 4 bases from V and 5 from J, leaving 16 bases between them. The CDR3 covers 15 residues. Germline-derived CDR1 and CDR2 are KGHSH and LQKENI. The CDR3 region has the DNA TGTGCCAGCTCACTTGTCGGGGGGCAATTAGATACGCAGTATTTT. This gives the protein CASSLVGGQLDTQYF.

This CDR3 reads CASSQGGGGRTYNSPLHF. The CDR3 region has the DNA TGTGCCAGCAGCCAAGGGGGGGGTGGTAGGACCTATAATTCACCCCTCCACTTT. The chain couples TRBV3-1 (or the pseudogene TRBV3-2) to TRBJ1-6, with D possibly matching TRBD1 (5 bases). V lost 1 base, J lost 2 bases, and 15 bases lay in between. In germline, CDR1 is LGHDT, CDR2 YNNKEL (reference sequence). The CDR3 is 18 amino acids.

DNA of the CDR3: TGTGCCAGCAGCCGATCGAACAGGGCGGGTAATTCACCCCTCCACTTT. It encodes CASSRSNRAGNSPLHF. V usage is TRBV6-2 or TRBV6-3 and J usage is TRBJ1-6; D is perhaps TRBD1 (6 bases). The CDR3 runs 16 residues. Per germline, CDR1 MNHEY and CDR2 SVGEGT. V was cut by 6 bases and J by 6 bases, with 18 bases left in between.

The chain combines TRBV11-2 with TRBJ2-7, with 9 bases aligning to TRBD2. Germline loops: CDR1 SGHAT, CDR2 FQNNGV. With 5 bases clipped from V and 3 bases from J, the junction kept 8 bases outside the gene matches. The CDR3 length is 15 residues. The CDR3 reads CASSIQGTSIYEQYF. CDR3 in DNA: TGTGCCAGCAGCATCCAGGGGACTAGCATCTACGAGCAGTACTTC.